The T cell receptor beta chain described here comes from a study of beta chain features in type 1 diabetes. General study points: There was a moderate but significant shortening of TCRB CDR3s in all four CD4+ subsets of Type 1 diabetes patients.

Germline-derived CDR1 and CDR2 are SGHRS and YFSETQ. Trimming pared 0 bases from V and 0 bases from J, leaving 6 bases between. This CDR3 contains 14 residues. This clone was recorded a few times. The target antigen is unknown. This sample includes further DNA sequences coding for the same CDR3. Reverse transcribing all isolated RNA meant expressed TCRB transcripts were sequenced. Sequenced by immunoSEQ multiplex PCR; TCRdb stores in-frame clones only, minus some. In the table there are roughly 350,000 clones, around 10% of which are singletons. The chain joins TRBV5-1 to TRBJ1-2; the D is unclear. Sequencing was performed on central memory CD4+ T cells from blood. The receptor's source is a man in his thirties or forties with type 1 diabetes. CDR3: CASSLESPNYGYTF. The CDR3 DNA reads TGCGCCAGCAGCTTGGAGTCACCTAACTATGGCTACACCTTC.